The T cell receptor beta chain described here comes from a study of cytomegalovirus exposure and HLA in healthy donors. General observations from the study: Analysis was performed later, and it showed HLA-associated TCR beta chains to be more clonally expanded than equally common others.

Primers for the PCR totalled 60 Vbeta and 13 Jbeta. Here immunoSEQ multiplex PCR was the method, and the copy in TCRdb shows in-frame clones only, minus some. The table shows about 190,000 clones, with 84% occurring only once. As regards this clone: The target antigen is unknown.

In germline, CDR1 is MNHEY, CDR2 SMNVEV (reference sequence). V dropped 6 bases and J dropped 3 bases, with 24 bases sitting between them. This CDR3 has 17 residues. The gene calls are TRBV27 and TRBJ2-7, with D tentatively TRBD1 (5 bases). The sequencing input was PBMCs. The TCR originated in a boy younger than 18 in good health and CMV-seronegative. The CDR3 DNA follows: TGTGCCAGCAGACGACACTCGGACATGGCGACCCACTACGAGCAGTACTTC. Residues: CASRRHSDMATHYEQYF.